These 11 T cell receptor beta chains were all obtained from the same sample, sequenced in a study of identical twins. Each CDR3 protein is one row after TCRdb ran MiXCR on the 5' RACE reads. The sample has nearly 900,000 distinct CDR3 sequences, 9% to 15% seen once. These data are also associated with another study on yellow fever vaccine responses in identical twins.

The material sequenced was PBMCs. These receptors were taken from a woman younger than 35 in good health.

CDR3 amino acids: CASSQDRDRELEDTEAFF. The CDR3 DNA sequence: TGTGCCAGCAGCCAAGACCGGGACAGGGAACTCGAGGACACTGAAGCTTTCTTT. The chain combines TRBV14 with TRBJ1-1; TRBD1 aligns across 9 bases. Germline CDR1 and CDR2: SGHDN and FVKESK. The length of the CDR3 is 18 residues. V dropped 0 bases and J dropped 3; count of bases not matched to a gene: 11. Drawing the rest from reference TRBV14 and TRBJ1-1, the complete variable domain is EAGVTQFPSHSVIEKGQTVTLRCDPISGHDNLYWYRRVMGKEIKFLLHFVKESKQDESGMPNNRFLAERTGGTYSTLKVQPAELEDSGVYFCASSQDRDRELEDTEAFFGQGTRLTVV.

This clonotype has more than one count but fewer than ten. The chain joins TRBV3-1 to TRBJ2-7; the D is unclear. Deletions cut 4 bases from V and 3 bases from J, with 13 bases between. The CDR3 loop spans 14 amino acids. In germline, CDR1 is LGHDT, CDR2 YNNKEL (reference sequence). In DNA, the CDR3 is TGTGCCAGCAGCCCCCGCAGTGGCAGCTACGAGCAGTACTTC. Translation gives CASSPRSGSYEQYF.

The chain carries TRBV12-3 or TRBV12-4 and TRBJ2-1, with TRBD1 matching over 7 bases. V lost 6 bases and J lost 5; bases outside the gene matches: 4. This CDR3 is 13 amino acids long. In DNA form, the CDR3 reads TGTGCCAGCAGAACGGGACAGAACAATGAGCAGTTCTTC. Translated, it gives CASRTGQNNEQFF.

Comment on this clonotype: The germline gene is not matched at one end of the junction; a read error may be the cause. Here the CDR3 reads CASSLAGQGFTYTQYF. CDR3 nucleotides: TGTGCCAGCAGCTTAGCTGGACAGGGTTTCACATATACGCAGTATTTT. The chain recombines TRBV7-9 with TRBJ2-3; 8 positions match TRBD1. This CDR3 is built from 16 residues. Per germline, CDR1 SEHNR and CDR2 FQNEAQ (reference sequence). The full variable domain, its missing parts supplied by reference TRBV7-9 and TRBJ2-3, is DTGVSQNPRHKITKRGQNVTFRCDPISEHNRLYWYRQTLGQGPEFLTYFQNEAQLEKSRLLSDRFSAERPKGSFSTLEIQRTEQGDSAMYLCASSLAGQGFTYTQYFGPGTRLTVL.

The chain links TRBV24-1 to TRBJ2-5; tentatively, D is TRBD2 (6 bases). Between the trimmed V and J ends, which lost 4 bases and 5 bases, there was a span of 16 bases. This CDR3 has 15 amino acids. CDR1 KGHDR and CDR2 SFDVKD come from the germline V gene. The CDR3 loop is CATSDGSGWRETQYF. The CDR3 nucleotides read TGTGCCACCAGTGACGGGAGCGGTTGGCGGGAGACCCAGTACTTC.

This chain connects TRBV4-2 to TRBJ2-1; TRBD2 matches 8 bases. V dropped 0 bases and J dropped 5; count of bases not matched to a gene: 9. CDR3 length: 17 amino acids. Germline lookup yields CDR1 LGHNA and CDR2 YNFKEQ. CDR3 DNA: TGTGCCAGCAGCCAAGATGTTTATCGGGGGGGTCACAATGAGCAGTTCTTC. Residues: CASSQDVYRGGHNEQFF.

This clonotype occurred a few times. V and J are TRBV27 and TRBJ2-2; 11 nucleotides agree with TRBD2. Trimming cost V 4 bases and J 7 bases; bases outside gene matches: 14. There are 18 residues in the CDR3. Germline V gene data show CDR1 as MNHEY and CDR2 as SMNVEV (reference sequence). Written as DNA, the CDR3 is TGTGCCAGCAGTTCAACTAGCGGGAGTATTGGGATGATCGGGGAGCTGTTTTTT. Its translation: CASSSTSGSIGMIGELFF.

CDR3 sequence: CSANGLHEQYF. In DNA form, the CDR3 reads TGCAGTGCTAATGGGCTCCACGAGCAGTACTTC. The chain joins TRBV20-1 to TRBJ2-7, with unresolved D. Looked up from germline, CDR1 is DFQATT and CDR2 is SNEGSKA (reference sequence). CDR3 length equals 11 residues. With 4 bases removed from V and 5 bases from J, the gap between germline ends came to 9 bases.

This clonotype was found many times. The chain links TRBV12-3 or TRBV12-4 to TRBJ1-2; maybe TRBD1 (5 bases). Trimming cost V 5 bases and J 8 bases, with 15 bases left between them. The CDR3 totals 13 residues. CDR3: CASSASGLDGYTF. For the CDR3, the DNA is TGTGCCAGCAGTGCATCAGGGTTGGACGGCTACACCTTC.

This clonotype was counted a few times. The V gene is TRBV2, the J gene TRBJ1-2; no definite D call. Trimming took off 6 bases at V and 5 bases at J, with 10 bases between the two ends. The CDR3 runs 12 residues. Per the germline V gene, CDR1 is SNHLY and CDR2 is FYNNEI. The CDR3 region has the DNA TGTGCCAGCAGAGGGTCTTCGTATGGCTACACCTTC. Translation gives CASRGSSYGYTF.

This clonotype showed up many times. This chain connects TRBV5-1 to TRBJ2-3; D uncertain. Germline CDR1 reads SGHRS; CDR2 reads YFSETQ. V was shortened by 2 bases and J by 6 bases, with 7 bases between the two germline ends. This CDR3 has 12 amino acids. This chain's CDR3 is CASSLTLDTQYF. For the CDR3, the DNA is TGCGCCAGCAGCTTAACGCTGGATACGCAGTATTTT.